This record concerns one TCR beta chain sequence. The data were produced by immunoSEQ multiplex PCR, yet TCRdb's version contains in-frame clones alone and is incomplete. The table shows about 130,000 clones, with over 90% occurring only once. CDR3 length: 13 residues. The data stem from a study of control samples from healthy donors and cancer patients. Sequencing input: PBMCs. The TCR was taken from a man in his sixties with colorectal cancer. V gene TRBV21-1 combines with J gene TRBJ2-5; no check of the table's D call, TRBD2, against the DNA was made. TRBV21-1 has pseudogene status. The CDR3 DNA follows: TGTGCCTCTCCGCCGGTCGTGCAAAAGACCCAGTACTTC. Its translation is CASPPVVQKTQYF.